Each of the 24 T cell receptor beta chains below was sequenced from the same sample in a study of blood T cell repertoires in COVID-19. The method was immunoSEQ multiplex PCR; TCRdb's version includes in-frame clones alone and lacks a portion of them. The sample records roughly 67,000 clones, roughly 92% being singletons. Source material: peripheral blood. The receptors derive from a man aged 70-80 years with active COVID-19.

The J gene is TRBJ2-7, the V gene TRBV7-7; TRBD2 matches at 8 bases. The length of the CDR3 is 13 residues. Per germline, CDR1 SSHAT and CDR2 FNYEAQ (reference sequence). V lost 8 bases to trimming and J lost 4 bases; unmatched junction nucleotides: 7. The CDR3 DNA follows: TGTGCCAGCGGGGCAGCGGGGGCATACGAGCAGTACGTC. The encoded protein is CASGAAGAYEQYV.

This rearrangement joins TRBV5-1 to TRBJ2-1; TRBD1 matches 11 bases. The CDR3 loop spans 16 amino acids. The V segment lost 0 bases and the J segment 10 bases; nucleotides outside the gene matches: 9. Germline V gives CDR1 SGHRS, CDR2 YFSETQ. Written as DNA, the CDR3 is TGCGCCAGCAGCTTGGGCCGGGACAGGGGGAGTTGGGAGCAGTTCTTC. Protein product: CASSLGRDRGSWEQFF.

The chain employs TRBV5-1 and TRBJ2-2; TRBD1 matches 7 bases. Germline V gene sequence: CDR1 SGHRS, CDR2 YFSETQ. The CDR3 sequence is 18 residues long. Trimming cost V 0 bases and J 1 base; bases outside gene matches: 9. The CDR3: CASSLAGTDFRNTGELFF. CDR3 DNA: TGCGCCAGCAGCTTGGCAGGGACAGACTTTCGGAACACCGGGGAGCTGTTTTTT. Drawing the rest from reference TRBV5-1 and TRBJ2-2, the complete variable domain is KAGVTQTPRYLIKTRGQQVTLSCSPISGHRSVSWYQQTPGQGLQFLFEYFSETQRNKGNFPGRFSGRQFSNSRSEMNVSTLELGDSALYLCASSLAGTDFRNTGELFFGEGSRLTVL.

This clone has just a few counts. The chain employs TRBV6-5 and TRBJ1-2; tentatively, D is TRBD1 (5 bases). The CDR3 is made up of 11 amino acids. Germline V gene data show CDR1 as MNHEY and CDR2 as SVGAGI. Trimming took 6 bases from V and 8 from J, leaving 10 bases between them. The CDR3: CASRTQGGYTF. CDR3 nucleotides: TGTGCCAGCAGAACCCAGGGCGGCTACACCTTC.

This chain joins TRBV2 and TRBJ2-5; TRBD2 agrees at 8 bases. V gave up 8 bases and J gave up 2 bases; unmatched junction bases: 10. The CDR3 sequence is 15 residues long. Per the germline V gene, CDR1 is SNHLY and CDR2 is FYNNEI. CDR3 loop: CASHYQAGAQETQYF. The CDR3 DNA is TGTGCCAGCCACTATCAAGCGGGGGCACAAGAGACCCAGTACTTC. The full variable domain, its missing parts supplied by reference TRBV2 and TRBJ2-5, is EPEVTQTPSHQVTQMGQEVILRCVPISNHLYFYWYRQILGQKVEFLVSFYNNEISEKSEIFDDQFSVERPDGSNFTLKIRSTKLEDSAMYFCASHYQAGAQETQYFGPGTRLLVL.

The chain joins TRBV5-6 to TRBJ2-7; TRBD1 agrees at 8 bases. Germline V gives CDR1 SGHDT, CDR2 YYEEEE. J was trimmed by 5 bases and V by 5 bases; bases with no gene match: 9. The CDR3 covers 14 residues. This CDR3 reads CASRQQGEGDEQYV. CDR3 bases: TGTGCCAGCAGGCAACAGGGGGAAGGAGACGAGCAGTACGTC.

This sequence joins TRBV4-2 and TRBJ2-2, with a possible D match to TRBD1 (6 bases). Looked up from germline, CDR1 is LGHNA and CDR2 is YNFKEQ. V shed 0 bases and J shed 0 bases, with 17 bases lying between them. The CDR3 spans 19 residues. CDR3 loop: CASSQDRGSRKSNTGELFF. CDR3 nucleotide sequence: TGTGCCAGCAGCCAAGATAGGGGGTCTCGGAAATCGAACACCGGGGAGCTGTTTTTT.

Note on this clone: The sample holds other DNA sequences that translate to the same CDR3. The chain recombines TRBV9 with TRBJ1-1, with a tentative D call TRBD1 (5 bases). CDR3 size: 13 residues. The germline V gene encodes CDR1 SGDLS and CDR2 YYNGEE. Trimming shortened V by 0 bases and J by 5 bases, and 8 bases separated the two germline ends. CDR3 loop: CASSVGRGTEAFF. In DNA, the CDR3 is TGTGCCAGCAGCGTAGGAAGGGGAACTGAAGCTTTCTTT.

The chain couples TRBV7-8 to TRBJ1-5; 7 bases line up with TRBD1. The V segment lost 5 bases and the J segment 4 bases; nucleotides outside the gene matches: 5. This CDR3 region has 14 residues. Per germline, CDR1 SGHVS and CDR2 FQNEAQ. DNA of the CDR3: TGTGCCAGCAGCCTAGACAGGGTAAATCAGCCCCAGCATTTT. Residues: CASSLDRVNQPQHF.

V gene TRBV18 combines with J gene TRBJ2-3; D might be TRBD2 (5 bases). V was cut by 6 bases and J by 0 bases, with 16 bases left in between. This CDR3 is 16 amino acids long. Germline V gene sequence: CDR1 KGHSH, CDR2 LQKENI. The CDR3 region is CASSQTRVDSTDTQYF. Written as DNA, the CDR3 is TGTGCCAGCTCCCAAACTAGAGTGGATAGCACAGATACGCAGTATTTT. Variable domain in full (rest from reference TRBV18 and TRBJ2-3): NAGVMQNPRHLVRRRGQEARLRCSPMKGHSHVYWYRQLPEEGLKFMVYLQKENIIDESGMPKERFSAEFPKEGPSILRIQQVVRGDSAAYFCASSQTRVDSTDTQYFGPGTRLTVL.

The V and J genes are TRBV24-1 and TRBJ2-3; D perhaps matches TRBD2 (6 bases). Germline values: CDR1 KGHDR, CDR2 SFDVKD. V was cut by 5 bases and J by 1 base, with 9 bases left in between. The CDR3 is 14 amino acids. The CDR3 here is CATSGPGGTDTQYF. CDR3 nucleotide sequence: TGTGCCACCAGTGGCCCGGGGGGCACAGATACGCAGTATTTT.

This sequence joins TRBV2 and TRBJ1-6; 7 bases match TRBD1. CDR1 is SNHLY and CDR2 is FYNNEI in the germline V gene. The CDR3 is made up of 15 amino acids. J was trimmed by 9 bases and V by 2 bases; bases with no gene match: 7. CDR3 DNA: TGTGCCAGCAGTGAACAACAGGGGTTTGGTTCACCCCTCCACTTT. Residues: CASSEQQGFGSPLHF.

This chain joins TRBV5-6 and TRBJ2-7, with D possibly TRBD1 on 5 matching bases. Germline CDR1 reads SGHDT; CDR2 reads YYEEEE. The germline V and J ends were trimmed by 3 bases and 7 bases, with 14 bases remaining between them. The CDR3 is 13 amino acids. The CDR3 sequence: CASSSVGLGEQYV. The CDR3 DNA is TGTGCCAGCAGCTCTGTGGGGCTGGGTGAGCAGTACGTC.

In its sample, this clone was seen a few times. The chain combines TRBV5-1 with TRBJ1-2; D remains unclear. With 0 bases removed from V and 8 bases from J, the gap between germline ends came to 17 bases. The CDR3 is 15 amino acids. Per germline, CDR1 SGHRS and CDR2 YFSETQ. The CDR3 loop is CASSLDAAGSEGYTF. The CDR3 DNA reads TGCGCCAGCAGCTTGGATGCGGCGGGCAGTGAGGGCTACACCTTC.

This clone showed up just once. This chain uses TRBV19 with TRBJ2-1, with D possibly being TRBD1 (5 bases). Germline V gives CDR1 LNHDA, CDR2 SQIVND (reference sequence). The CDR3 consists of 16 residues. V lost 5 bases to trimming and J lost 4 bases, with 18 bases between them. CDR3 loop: CASSPRQTSGYNEQFF. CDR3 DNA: TGTGCCAGTAGTCCAAGACAGACCTCAGGATACAATGAGCAGTTCTTC.

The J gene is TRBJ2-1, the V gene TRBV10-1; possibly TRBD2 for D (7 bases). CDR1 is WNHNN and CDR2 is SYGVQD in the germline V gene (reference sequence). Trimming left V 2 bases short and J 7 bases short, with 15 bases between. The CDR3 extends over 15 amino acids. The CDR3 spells CASSESMGGANEQFF. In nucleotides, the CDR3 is TGCGCCAGCAGTGAGAGTATGGGGGGGGCGAATGAGCAGTTCTTC.

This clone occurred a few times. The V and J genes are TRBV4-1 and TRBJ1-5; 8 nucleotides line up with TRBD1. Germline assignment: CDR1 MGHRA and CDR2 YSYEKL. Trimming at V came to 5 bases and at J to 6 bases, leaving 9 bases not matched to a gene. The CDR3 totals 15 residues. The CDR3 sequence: CASSIQTGVGQPQHF. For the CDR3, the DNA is TGCGCCAGCAGCATACAGACAGGGGTGGGTCAGCCCCAGCATTTT.

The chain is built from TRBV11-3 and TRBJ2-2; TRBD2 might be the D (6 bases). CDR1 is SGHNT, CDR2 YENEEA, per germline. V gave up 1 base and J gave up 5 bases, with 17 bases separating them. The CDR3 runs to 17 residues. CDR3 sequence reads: CASSLVFGGVGTGELFF. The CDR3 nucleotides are TGTGCCAGCAGCTTAGTGTTCGGGGGAGTAGGAACCGGGGAGCTGTTTTTT.

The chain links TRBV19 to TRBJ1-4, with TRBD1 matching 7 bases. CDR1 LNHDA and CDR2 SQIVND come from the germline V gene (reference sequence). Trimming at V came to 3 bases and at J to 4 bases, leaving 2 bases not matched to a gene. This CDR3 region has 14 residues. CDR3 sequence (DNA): TGTGCCAGTAGTATGAACAGGGGTAATGAAAAACTGTTTTTT. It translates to CASSMNRGNEKLFF.

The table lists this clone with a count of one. DNA of the CDR3: TGTGCCAGCAGCTCCCGTGGTGGGGGGGATGAGCAGTTCTTC. The encoded protein is CASSSRGGGDEQFF. The V gene is TRBV9, the J gene TRBJ2-1; 7 nucleotides agree with TRBD2. Looked up from germline, CDR1 is SGDLS and CDR2 is YYNGEE. The trim removed 4 bases at V and 8 bases at J, leaving 9 bases unmatched. This CDR3 has 14 residues. Together with reference TRBV9 and TRBJ2-1, the CDR3 gives the full variable domain: DSGVTQTPKHLITATGQRVTLRCSPRSGDLSVYWYQQSLDQGLQFLIQYYNGEERAKGNILERFSAQQFPDLHSELNLSSLELGDSALYFCASSSRGGGDEQFFGPGTRLTVL.

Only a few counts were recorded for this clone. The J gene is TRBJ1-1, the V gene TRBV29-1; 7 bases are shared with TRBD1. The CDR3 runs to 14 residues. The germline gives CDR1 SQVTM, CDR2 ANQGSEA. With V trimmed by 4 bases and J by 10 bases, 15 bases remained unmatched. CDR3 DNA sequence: TGCAGCGTTGTCAGGGGGGCTTTCGGTTTCGGAGCTTTCTTT. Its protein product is CSVVRGAFGFGAFF.

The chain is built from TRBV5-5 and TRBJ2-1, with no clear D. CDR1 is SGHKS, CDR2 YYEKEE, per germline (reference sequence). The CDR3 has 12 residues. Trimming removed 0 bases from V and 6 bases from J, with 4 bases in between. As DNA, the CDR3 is TGTGCCAGCAGCTTGGTAGTCAATGAGCAGTTCTTC. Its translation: CASSLVVNEQFF. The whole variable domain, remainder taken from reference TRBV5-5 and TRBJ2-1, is DAGVTQSPTHLIKTRGQQVTLRCSPISGHKSVSWYQQVLGQGPQFIFQYYEKEERGRGNFPDRFSARQFPNYSSELNVNALLLGDSALYLCASSLVVNEQFFGPGTRLTVL.

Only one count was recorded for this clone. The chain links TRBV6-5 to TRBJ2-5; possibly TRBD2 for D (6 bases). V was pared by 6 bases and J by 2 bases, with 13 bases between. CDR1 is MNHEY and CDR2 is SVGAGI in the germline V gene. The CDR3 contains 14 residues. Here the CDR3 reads CASSDQRVQETQYF. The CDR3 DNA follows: TGTGCCAGCAGCGACCAGCGGGTACAAGAGACCCAGTACTTC.

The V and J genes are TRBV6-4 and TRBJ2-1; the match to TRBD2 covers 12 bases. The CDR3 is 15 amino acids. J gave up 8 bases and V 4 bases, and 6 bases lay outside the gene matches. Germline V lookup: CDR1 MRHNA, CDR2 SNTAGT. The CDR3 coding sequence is TGTGCCAGCAGTGCCTCTAGCGGGGGGGCGGATGAGCAGTTCTTC. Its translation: CASSASSGGADEQFF.